This T cell receptor (beta chain) was sequenced during a study of CD8 T cells in ankylosing spondylitis. Broader study findings: For ankylosing spondylitis blood, a TCR beta motif of 7 to 9 highly homologous variants appeared characteristic.

In regard to this clonotype: What it recognizes is unknown.

V was shortened by 3 bases and J by 4 bases, with 10 bases between the two germline ends. The CDR3 contains 13 residues. The germline V gene has CDR1 DFQATT and CDR2 SNEGSKA (reference sequence). MiXCR, applied by TCRdb to the 5' RACE reads, yields one record per CDR3 protein. The table includes some 840,000 distinct CDR3 sequences, about 10% detected once. The chain combines TRBV20-1 with TRBJ1-3, with D perhaps matching TRBD1 (5 bases). The material sequenced was blood, either unsorted or a sorted T cell fraction (not recorded which). This TCR derives from a male donor with ankylosing spondylitis. CDR3 nucleotide sequence: TGCAGTGCTAGTCCAGGGTGGGGAAACACCATATATTTT. Amino acid sequence: CSASPGWGNTIYF.